What follows are 30 T cell receptor beta chains derived from one specimen sequenced in a study of blood T cell repertoires in COVID-19. Here immunoSEQ multiplex PCR was the method, and the copy in TCRdb shows in-frame clones only, minus some. This table holds some 190,000 clones, about 85% found once. The sequenced sample consisted of peripheral blood. Source of these receptors: a woman aged 80 or over with acute or convalescent COVID-19.

The V call is TRBV19, the J call TRBJ1-2; TRBD1 agrees at 7 bases. The CDR3 runs 12 residues. Germline trimming cut 7 bases from V and 6 bases from J; bases unmatched to any gene: 5. Per germline, CDR1 LNHDA and CDR2 SQIVND (reference sequence). In DNA, the CDR3 is TGTGCCAGTACCACGACAGGGCATGGCTACACCTTC. Translation gives CASTTTGHGYTF.

This chain uses TRBV9 with TRBJ2-5, with TRBD2 matching 8 bases. The CDR3 sequence is 16 residues long. Germline CDR1 and CDR2: SGDLS and YYNGEE. Losses at the gene ends were 0 bases for V and 5 bases for J; bases not matched to a gene: 9. The CDR3 coding sequence is TGTGCCAGCAGCGTAGGGGCCAGCGGGAGTGATGAGACCCAGTACTTC. Translated: CASSVGASGSDETQYF.

The rearrangement links TRBV5-8 to TRBJ1-5; D ambiguous. There are 13 residues in the CDR3. Trimming took off 7 bases at V and 6 bases at J, with 14 bases between the two ends. Germline V CDR1 and CDR2: SGHTS, YDEGEE. The CDR3 spells CASGSKRGQPQHF. The CDR3 region has the DNA TGTGCCAGCGGTTCTAAACGGGGTCAGCCCCAGCATTTT. The complete variable domain, with remaining parts taken from reference TRBV5-8 and TRBJ1-5, reads EAGVTQSPTHLIKTRGQQATLRCSPISGHTSVYWYQQALGLGLQFLLWYDEGEERNRGNFPPRFSGRQFPNYSSELNVNALELEDSALYLCASGSKRGQPQHFGDGTRLSIL.

The chain employs TRBV5-5 and TRBJ1-5; D remains ambiguous. The CDR3 length is 15 residues. V was trimmed by 4 bases and J by 4 bases, leaving 15 bases between them. Germline lookup yields CDR1 SGHKS and CDR2 YYEKEE (reference sequence). The CDR3 DNA follows: TGTGCCAGCAGCCGTCTTAGCGGCCCAAATCAGCCCCAGCATTTT. Translation gives CASSRLSGPNQPQHF. Full variable domain (rest looked up from reference TRBV5-5 and TRBJ1-5): DAGVTQSPTHLIKTRGQQVTLRCSPISGHKSVSWYQQVLGQGPQFIFQYYEKEERGRGNFPDRFSARQFPNYSSELNVNALLLGDSALYLCASSRLSGPNQPQHFGDGTRLSIL.

The chain carries TRBV28 and TRBJ1-2, with a tentative D call TRBD1 (6 bases). V lost 4 bases and J 5 bases, leaving 17 bases between the germline ends. The CDR3 is made up of 15 amino acids. The V gene's germline CDR1 is MDHEN and CDR2 SYDVKM. CDR3 sequence: CASSSTGLGGYGYTF. CDR3 coding DNA: TGTGCCAGCAGTTCTACAGGGCTGGGGGGGTATGGCTACACCTTC.

V is TRBV9 and J is TRBJ1-3, with D perhaps TRBD1 (5 bases). V was cut by 1 base and J by 0 bases, with 11 bases left in between. The CDR3 length is 16 residues. Germline V lookup: CDR1 SGDLS, CDR2 YYNGEE. The CDR3 DNA sequence: TGTGCCAGCAGCGTACACGACAGCGACTCTGGAAACACCATATATTTT. It is translated as CASSVHDSDSGNTIYF.

This rearrangement joins TRBV20-1 to TRBJ1-1; no clear D. The CDR3 is made up of 11 amino acids. V gave up 7 bases and J gave up 3 bases, with 9 bases separating them. The germline V gene encodes CDR1 DFQATT and CDR2 SNEGSKA (reference sequence). The DNA for the CDR3 is TGCAGTGGGTGGAGGTACACTGAAGCTTTCTTT. This translates into CSGWRYTEAFF.

The chain is built from TRBV5-1 and TRBJ2-7, with 9 bases matching TRBD1. Germline V lookup: CDR1 SGHRS, CDR2 YFSETQ. The CDR3 sequence is 15 residues long. V dropped 4 bases and J dropped 4; count of bases not matched to a gene: 9. CDR3 DNA sequence: TGCGCCAGCAGCCCTCGGGGGACAGGGACGTACGAGCAGTACTTC. The encoded protein is CASSPRGTGTYEQYF.

The J gene is TRBJ2-5, the V gene TRBV27; 14 bases are shared with TRBD2. Germline V CDR1 and CDR2: MNHEY, SMNVEV (reference sequence). The length of the CDR3 is 16 residues. V trimming: 4 bases; J trimming: 7 bases; junction bases outside the gene matches: 8. The CDR3 DNA sequence: TGTGCCAGCAGTTCGGGACTAGCGGGAGCAGGAGGGACCCAGTACTTC. It codes for CASSSGLAGAGGTQYF.

V and J are TRBV3-1 (or the pseudogene TRBV3-2) and TRBJ1-2; the D gene is possibly TRBD1 (5 bases). CDR3 length: 13 amino acids. Trimming stripped 4 bases from V and 6 bases from J, with 12 bases between. Germline V CDR1 and CDR2: LGHDT, YNNKEL (reference sequence). The CDR3 DNA reads TGTGCCAGCAGCCTTCGTAGGGGAAATGGCTACACCTTC. Residues: CASSLRRGNGYTF.

The chain is built from TRBV28 and TRBJ1-2; possibly TRBD1 for D (6 bases). From germline, CDR1 is MDHEN and CDR2 SYDVKM. The CDR3 sequence is 14 residues long. Trimming left V 4 bases short and J 5 bases short, with 14 bases between. The CDR3 DNA follows: TGTGCCAGCAGTTCATATGAACAGGGATATGGCTACACCTTC. Protein: CASSSYEQGYGYTF.

This clone came up once. The V and J genes are TRBV27 and TRBJ1-5; D is perhaps TRBD1 (6 bases). CDR1 and CDR2 (germline): MNHEY, SMNVEV (reference sequence). The CDR3 has 15 residues. Deletions cut 6 bases from V and 0 bases from J, with 12 bases between. CDR3 nucleotides: TGTGCCAGCAGCCCCGGACAGTTTAGCAATCAGCCCCAGCATTTT. The encoded protein is CASSPGQFSNQPQHF.

V is TRBV15 and J is TRBJ1-2; 7 positions agree with TRBD1. V was pared by 0 bases and J by 4 bases, with 8 bases of the junction left unmatched. Per the germline V gene, CDR1 is LNHNV and CDR2 is YYDKDF (reference sequence). The CDR3 is made up of 16 amino acids. This CDR3 reads CATSRDQGDSFYGYTF. Written as DNA, the CDR3 is TGTGCCACCAGCAGAGATCAAGGGGACAGTTTCTATGGCTACACCTTC. The full variable domain, rest sourced from reference TRBV15 and TRBJ1-2, is DAMVIQNPRYQVTQFGKPVTLSCSQTLNHNVMYWYQQKSSQAPKLLFHYYDKDFNNEADTPDNFQSRRPNTSFCFLDIRSPGLGDTAMYLCATSRDQGDSFYGYTFGSGTRLTVV.

This chain joins TRBV5-1 and TRBJ1-1; a weak D match, TRBD1 (6 bases). Germline loops: CDR1 SGHRS, CDR2 YFSETQ. This CDR3 spans 16 amino acids. The V and J ends lost 0 bases and 2 bases respectively, with 14 bases between them. The chain's CDR3 is CASSLAPGTQNTEAFF. In nucleotides, the CDR3 is TGCGCCAGCAGCTTGGCTCCCGGGACACAAAACACTGAAGCTTTCTTT.

The J gene is TRBJ1-5, the V gene TRBV28; 8 bases align to TRBD1. V lost 0 bases, J lost 6 bases, and 4 bases stayed unmatched. The germline V gene encodes CDR1 MDHEN and CDR2 SYDVKM. The CDR3 runs 15 residues. The CDR3 region is CASSLWAGGIQPQHF. CDR3 bases: TGTGCCAGCAGTTTATGGGCAGGGGGCATTCAGCCCCAGCATTTT.

This clone turned up a few times. The chain combines TRBV5-4 with TRBJ2-5, with a tentative D call TRBD2 (5 bases). Germline lookup yields CDR1 SGHNT and CDR2 YYREEE (reference sequence). The length of the CDR3 is 14 residues. V lost 2 bases to trimming and J lost 1 base, with 9 bases between them. The CDR3 loop reads CASSFRGGQETQYF. DNA for the CDR3: TGTGCCAGCAGCTTTCGGGGTGGCCAAGAGACCCAGTACTTC.

The chain employs TRBV14 and TRBJ2-3; TRBD2 is a possible D gene (6 bases). V was cut by 6 bases and J by 8 bases, with 12 bases left in between. Germline V gene lookup returns CDR1 SGHDN and CDR2 FVKESK. This CDR3 contains 12 residues. The CDR3 DNA is TGTGCCAGCAGTCGGGACTTTTTTACGCAGTATTTT. Translation gives CASSRDFFTQYF.

The chain employs TRBV6-5 and TRBJ1-1, with TRBD1 as a possible D gene (6 bases). CDR3 length: 13 residues. Germline V gives CDR1 MNHEY, CDR2 SVGAGI. V was cut by 6 bases and J by 3 bases, with 11 bases left in between. CDR3 coding DNA: TGTGCCAGCAGCCGACAGGTATACACTGAAGCTTTCTTT. This codes for CASSRQVYTEAFF.

This clone was picked up a small number of times. J is TRBJ1-4 and V is TRBV25-1, with D hard to call. Trimming left V 3 bases short and J 7 bases short, with 6 bases between. Germline CDR1 reads MGHDK; CDR2 reads SYGVNS. The CDR3 totals 12 residues. Here the CDR3 DNA reads TGTGCCAGCAGTGATCGGGGTGAAAAACTGTTTTTT. Its protein product is CASSDRGEKLFF.

The chain carries TRBV20-1 and TRBJ2-5, with TRBD1 identical over 8 bases. Losses at the gene ends were 5 bases for V and 5 bases for J; bases not matched to a gene: 10. Germline-derived CDR1 and CDR2 are DFQATT and SNEGSKA (reference sequence). The CDR3 runs 14 residues. The CDR3 here is CSARGQGAVETQYF. CDR3 nucleotide sequence: TGCAGTGCTCGTGGACAGGGTGCGGTTGAGACCCAGTACTTC.

The table lists this clone with a few counts. This chain links TRBV4-3 with TRBJ1-2; tentative D call: TRBD1 (5 bases). The CDR3 extends over 15 amino acids. V was cut by 1 base and J by 4 bases, with 13 bases left in between. Germline lookup yields CDR1 LGHNA and CDR2 YSLEER. The CDR3 coding sequence is TGCGCCAGCAGCCAAGGAGTCAGGGTCCCCTATGGCTACACCTTC. Translating it yields CASSQGVRVPYGYTF.

This clone was observed a single time. The rearrangement uses TRBV5-1 and TRBJ2-1; D is uncertain. The CDR3 is 15 residues long. Germline CDR1 reads SGHRS; CDR2 reads YFSETQ. The ends were cut back, 5 bases at V and 0 bases at J, with 12 bases in the middle. The CDR3 is CASSPMAGSYNEQFF. DNA for the CDR3: TGCGCCAGCAGTCCGATGGCAGGCTCCTACAATGAGCAGTTCTTC.

J is TRBJ1-4 and V is TRBV14; D is unclear. Trimming took 2 bases from V and 0 from J, leaving 7 bases between them. The CDR3 contains 15 residues. The germline CDR1 and CDR2 sequences are SGHDN and FVKESK. CDR3 amino acids: CASSQFIATNEKLFF. The CDR3 DNA reads TGTGCCAGCAGCCAATTCATTGCAACTAATGAAAAACTGTTTTTT.

V is TRBV7-3 and J is TRBJ1-1; 8 nucleotides agree with TRBD1. Trimming at V came to 4 bases and at J to 0 bases, leaving 4 bases not matched to a gene. The CDR3 is made up of 15 amino acids. CDR1 and CDR2 (germline): SGHTA, FQGTGA. The CDR3 here is CASSSQTGVNTEAFF. CDR3 sequence (DNA): TGTGCCAGCAGCTCACAGACAGGGGTGAACACTGAAGCTTTCTTT.

The CDR3 coding sequence is TGTGCCAGCAGCTTGTTGGAGGACCGTAATGAAAAACTGTTTTTT. This codes for CASSLLEDRNEKLFF. The rearrangement joins TRBV5-5 to TRBJ1-4, with D hard to call. This CDR3 region has 15 residues. CDR1 is SGHKS, CDR2 YYEKEE, per germline (reference sequence). The V end lost 1 base, the J end lost 4 bases, and 11 bases lay between the germline ends.

V gene TRBV15 combines with J gene TRBJ1-5; D unresolved. V lost 4 bases, J lost 1 base, and 8 bases lay in between. Germline V CDR1 and CDR2: LNHNV, YYDKDF (reference sequence). CDR3 length: 14 residues. The CDR3 is CATSIVSSNQPQHF. DNA of the CDR3: TGTGCCACCAGCATCGTTTCCAGCAATCAGCCCCAGCATTTT.

This clone was found once. V usage is TRBV29-1 and J usage is TRBJ2-1; 8 positions agree with TRBD2. The CDR3 runs 16 residues. The trim removed 2 bases at V and 2 bases at J, leaving 8 bases unmatched. The V gene's germline CDR1 is SQVTM and CDR2 ANQGSEA. DNA of the CDR3: TGCAGCGTTGAACCACGCGGGGGGAGGGCCTACAATGAGCAGTTCTTC. Its protein product is CSVEPRGGRAYNEQFF.

V and J are TRBV9 and TRBJ2-7, with 8 nucleotides matching TRBD2. Trimming at V came to 3 bases and at J to 2 bases, leaving 7 bases not matched to a gene. CDR1 and CDR2 (germline): SGDLS, YYNGEE. This CDR3 has 15 residues. The CDR3 spells CASSAGGDIPYEQYF. The CDR3 DNA is TGTGCCAGCAGCGCGGGGGGGGACATCCCCTACGAGCAGTACTTC.

The chain couples TRBV14 to TRBJ2-6; 7 nucleotides match TRBD1. Germline lookup yields CDR1 SGHDN and CDR2 FVKESK. The CDR3 is 19 amino acids. The junction had 12 bases not matched to a gene; V was cut back by 4 bases and J by 0 bases. The CDR3 bases are TGTGCCAGCAGCCCCTACAGGACAGGCGACCCCTCTGGGGCCAACGTCCTGACTTTC. Translated, it gives CASSPYRTGDPSGANVLTF.

V and J are TRBV4-1 and TRBJ2-3; 7 bases fit TRBD2. Germline trimming cut 4 bases from V and 2 bases from J; bases unmatched to any gene: 9. The CDR3 consists of 16 residues. CDR1 and CDR2 (germline): MGHRA, YSYEKL. CDR3 nucleotide sequence: TGCGCCAGCAGCCGGGGGAGGGCCAGTATCACAGATACGCAGTATTTT. It encodes CASSRGRASITDTQYF.